This T cell receptor (beta chain) was observed in a study of OX40 agonist ivuxolimab in advanced cancers. Some background on the complete study: Ivuxolimab was a fully human IgG2 agonistic monoclonal antibody targeting the costimulatory receptor OX40 (CD134). Patients were allowed to have had prior anti-PD-1, anti-PD-L1 or anti-CTLA-4 therapy, and approximately 43% of the dose-escalation patients had previously received checkpoint inhibitors. In the dose-escalation cohort, 70% to 85% of patients were male, and the mean age was around 60 years, with a range of about 20 to 79. Among the roughly 52 dose-escalation patients, some 20 had hepatocellular carcinoma, approximately 15 melanoma, 9 renal cell carcinoma and 9 head and neck cancer. Peripheral TCRbeta sequencing was intended to test whether TCR sequence diversity was altered and clonal T-cell expansion was caused by ivuxolimab. Partial responses were achieved by three dose-escalation patients, of whom one had hepatocellular carcinoma and two had cutaneous melanoma. The paper describes the monotherapy dose-escalation part (N ≈ 50 patients) of the phase I trial of ivuxolimab. Intravenous ivuxolimab was administered to patients every 2 weeks at six dose levels: 0.01, 0.1, 0.3, 1.5, 3 and 10 mg/kg. General conclusions and limits of the study: Antigen specificity was not determined for the clonally expanded peripheral T cells. At doses of 0.1 to 3.0 mg/kg, clonal expansion of both CD4+ and CD8+ T cells in blood was seen between baseline and week 6. After ivuxolimab, CD8+ T cells had more expanded clones than CD4+ T cells on average. Partial responders in the 0.1-3.0 mg/kg groups had among the lowest normalized peripheral clonal expansion, especially among CD8+ T cells. Low levels of normalized T-cell clonal expansion were also seen in some patients who did not respond.

To sequence the TCRbeta CDR3 region, genomic DNA was isolated from the sorted cells. TCRbeta CDR3 regions were sequenced using the immunoSEQ Assay. TCRdb took over this immuneACCESS table, retaining in-frame rearrangements with V and J assigned. Such tables are incomplete; in checked studies, under half of the missing clones stem from an unresolved V gene, and the remainder is unexplained. The sample includes about 49,000 clones, with roughly 80% observed a single time. The ten largest account for over 1.5% of the sample. V is clipped by 3 bases and J by 0 bases, and the sequence between their germline boundaries is 11 bases long. The CDR3 goes from the cysteine to the phenylalanine over 15 residues. The read is trimmed to its CDR3 DNA, 45 bases read in frame from base 1. CDR1 is given as MDHEN and CDR2 as SYDVKM, both from the germline V gene. The trial excluded patients who had a history of autoimmune disease or who were on systemic immunosuppression. In every dose cohort, peripheral blood was drawn for TCR sequencing at baseline, cycle 4 day 1, and cycle 7 day 1. Samples came from an open-label, multicenter, first-in-human phase I dose-escalation trial of ivuxolimab. Adults with locally advanced or metastatic melanoma, renal cell carcinoma, hepatocellular carcinoma or head and neck squamous cell carcinoma were enrolled in the trial. CD4+ and CD8+ T cells were sorted separately from peripheral blood before TCR sequencing.

Concerning this clone itself: Its antigen is unknown. It has no much larger one-base neighbor in the sample; base qualities were not kept.

The sequence came from an adult with an advanced solid tumor such as melanoma, head and neck, liver or kidney cancer. This specimen consisted of CD4+ or CD8+ T cells sorted from blood, obtained in a trial of the OX40 agonist ivuxolimab. This sequence uses TRBV28 and TRBJ1-1; the D gene is perhaps TRBD1, on 5 matching bases. The DNA sequence is TGTGCCAGCAGTTTCCGACAGAGGATGAACACTGAAGCTTTCTTT. Its translation is CASSFRQRMNTEAFF.